In its sample, the clone carrying this T cell receptor (beta chain) was seen a few times. As yet, its antigen is unknown. Russia was home to the donors, healthy Caucasian individuals aged about 6 to 90. Each of the donors had 9 to 10 milliliters of peripheral blood drawn into EDTA-treated Vacutainer tubes. Germline lookup yields CDR1 ENHRY and CDR2 SYGVKD. The CDR3 totals 13 residues. The J segment lost 4 bases and the V segment lost 5 bases, leaving 3 bases of the junction unmatched. Through a sample-barcoded 5' primer and a J-beta primer mix, a second PCR was run for about 6 to 11 cycles. TCRdb called the 5' RACE reads again in MiXCR, with one record for every CDR3 protein. The sample has about 940,000 distinct CDR3 sequences, 45% to 50% seen once; the top ten hold roughly 12%. This record comes from a study of blood T cells in healthy people across ages. Study-wide results and caveats: Long-lived donors had more naive CD4+ cells and higher diversity than aged donors.

The source material was blood. The chain couples TRBV10-3 to TRBJ2-5, with 8 nucleotides matching TRBD2. The TCR sequence derives from a man aged 30 to 39 in good health. CDR3 residues: CAISSTSAETQYF. For the CDR3, the DNA is TGTGCCATCAGTTCGACTAGCGCAGAGACCCAGTACTTC.